These 8 T cell receptor beta chains share one sample of origin, sequenced in a study of T cells in Graves' hyperthyroidism and ophthalmopathy. The TCR beta CDR3 regions underwent amplification using RNA transcripts as the source. A set of HTBI primers served as the primers for a first-round RT-PCR of the TCR CDR3. TCRdb redid the calling of the multiplex PCR reads with MiXCR, one entry per CDR3 protein. The table includes some 690,000 distinct CDR3 sequences, roughly 17% detected once. Material: blood. Receptor source: a man aged 50 to 59 with Graves' hyperthyroidism.

The chain links TRBV28 to TRBJ2-5; TRBD1 might be the D (6 bases). This CDR3 has 15 amino acids. The germline CDR1 and CDR2 sequences are MDHEN and SYDVKM. Trimming shortened V by 7 bases and J by 0 bases, and 15 bases separated the two germline ends. In nucleotides, the CDR3 is TGTGCCAGCACCCCGGACAGAGCAGACCAAGAGACCCAGTACTTC. It translates to CASTPDRADQETQYF.

At least ten counts were recorded for this clonotype. The chain employs TRBV30 and TRBJ2-7; 8 nucleotides line up with TRBD2. This CDR3 has 16 residues. J lost 4 bases, V lost 0 bases, and 11 bases had no gene match. From germline, CDR1 is GTSNPN and CDR2 SVGIG (reference sequence). The CDR3: CAWSVPEREMLYEQYF. The CDR3 coding sequence is TGTGCCTGGAGTGTACCGGAGCGGGAGATGTTATACGAGCAGTACTTC.

This clonotype was counted only a few times. This chain joins TRBV30 and TRBJ1-6; 7 bases fit TRBD1. Germline loops: CDR1 GTSNPN, CDR2 SVGIG (reference sequence). Unmatched junction bases numbered 8, after V lost 3 bases and J lost 9 bases. The CDR3 spans 14 residues. CDR3 nucleotides: TGTGCCTGGAGACAGGGGCTTGCTGTTTCACCCCTCCACTTT. Its translation is CAWRQGLAVSPLHF.

Ten or more counts support this clonotype. The chain couples TRBV7-9 to TRBJ2-1, with a weak D call TRBD2 (5 bases). CDR1 is SEHNR and CDR2 is FQNEAQ in the germline V gene (reference sequence). The V and J ends lost 5 bases and 6 bases respectively, with 20 bases between them. There are 16 residues in the CDR3. DNA of the CDR3: TGTGCCAGCAGCCTCGCCGGACTGGCTCGGGTCAATGAGCAGTTCTTC. This codes for CASSLAGLARVNEQFF.

There are many counts of this clonotype. The chain recombines TRBV28 with TRBJ2-5; D remains ambiguous. V was cut by 5 bases and J by 1 base, with 11 bases left in between. CDR3 length: 14 residues. The germline V gene has CDR1 MDHEN and CDR2 SYDVKM. CDR3 region: CASSESGIQETQYF. CDR3 bases: TGTGCCAGCAGTGAATCCGGAATCCAAGAGACCCAGTACTTC. Supplemented by reference TRBV28 and TRBJ2-5, the full variable domain reads DVKVTQSSRYLVKRTGEKVFLECVQDMDHENMFWYRQDPGLGLRLIYFSYDVKMKEKGDIPEGYSVSREKKERFSLILESASTNQTSMYLCASSESGIQETQYFGPGTRLLVL.

At least ten counts were recorded for this clonotype. The V and J genes are TRBV5-1 and TRBJ2-2, with 7 bases identical to TRBD2. With 2 bases clipped from V and 3 bases from J, the junction kept 4 bases outside the gene matches. This CDR3 is 15 amino acids long. Germline loops: CDR1 SGHRS, CDR2 YFSETQ. CDR3 loop: CASSFGGSHTGELFF. Here the CDR3 DNA reads TGCGCCAGCAGCTTTGGCGGGAGTCACACCGGGGAGCTGTTTTTT. Drawing the rest from reference TRBV5-1 and TRBJ2-2, the complete variable domain is KAGVTQTPRYLIKTRGQQVTLSCSPISGHRSVSWYQQTPGQGLQFLFEYFSETQRNKGNFPGRFSGRQFSNSRSEMNVSTLELGDSALYLCASSFGGSHTGELFFGEGSRLTVL.

About this clonotype: No conserved phenylalanine or tryptophan ends this CDR3, so it is likely a read error. The V call is TRBV5-1, the J call TRBJ2-5; D might be TRBD2 (6 bases). Trimming left V 6 bases short and J 2 bases short, with 14 bases between. The CDR3 runs to 14 residues. Germline V gene sequence: CDR1 SGHRS, CDR2 YFSETQ. CDR3 region: CASKSAGDQETQYS. CDR3 DNA sequence: TGCGCCAGCAAGTCAGCGGGTGATCAAGAGACCCAGTACTCC.

This clonotype was recorded a few times. V usage is TRBV24-1 and J usage is TRBJ2-2; 11 positions match TRBD1. In germline, CDR1 is KGHDR, CDR2 SFDVKD. CDR3 length: 16 amino acids. The V segment lost 9 bases and the J segment 3 bases; nucleotides outside the gene matches: 8. The CDR3 DNA follows: TGTGCCACCCGCCCCGGACAGGGGGCTGACACCGGGGAGCTGTTTTTT. Residues: CATRPGQGADTGELFF.